Listed here are 29 T cell receptor beta chains from one sample, sequenced in a study of blood T cell repertoires in COVID-19. Clones were read by immunoSEQ multiplex PCR, and TCRdb kept only the in-frame ones, dropping some. The sample comprises 45,000 or so clones, around 85% of which are singletons, and 14% rests with the top ten. Sequenced input: peripheral blood. These receptors were taken from a human donor in a cohort sampled during active COVID-19.

The J gene is TRBJ1-5, the V gene TRBV6-5, with 9 bases lining up with TRBD1. The length of the CDR3 is 14 residues. V lost 7 bases and J lost 7; bases outside the gene matches: 8. CDR1 is MNHEY, CDR2 SVGAGI, per germline. For the CDR3, the DNA is TGTGCCAGCAAGACCGGGACAGGGATGCAGCCCCAGCATTTT. This encodes CASKTGTGMQPQHF.

This sequence joins TRBV6-1 and TRBJ1-2, with 8 positions matching TRBD1. V lost 3 bases, J lost 2 bases, and 5 bases stayed unmatched. This CDR3 spans 15 amino acids. Germline V CDR1 and CDR2: MNHNS, SASEGT. DNA for the CDR3: TGTGCCAGCAGTGAGCCTAGGACAGGGAACTATGGCTACACCTTC. This translates into CASSEPRTGNYGYTF.

The chain carries TRBV18 and TRBJ1-3; possibly TRBD1 for D (6 bases). The CDR3 contains 15 residues. Germline lookup yields CDR1 KGHSH and CDR2 LQKENI. With 6 bases removed from V and 0 bases from J, the gap between germline ends came to 12 bases. CDR3 sequence reads: CASSPRGDSGNTIYF. CDR3 nucleotides: TGTGCCAGCTCCCCCAGGGGCGACTCTGGAAACACCATATATTTT.

The chain uses TRBV28 and TRBJ2-7; D is perhaps TRBD2 (6 bases). CDR1 MDHEN and CDR2 SYDVKM come from the germline V gene. The CDR3 extends over 18 amino acids. V shed 3 bases and J shed 1 base, with 22 bases lying between them. CDR3 nucleotide sequence: TGTGCCAGCAGTTTCAACCTAGCGCTTTACCAAGGGTCCTACGAGCAGTACTTC. Translation gives CASSFNLALYQGSYEQYF.

The CDR3 protein is CASSIRQITGELFF. The CDR3 region has the DNA TGTGCCAGTAGTATCCGACAGATAACCGGGGAGCTGTTTTTT. The chain joins TRBV19 to TRBJ2-2; D perhaps matches TRBD1 (5 bases). Germline V gene sequence: CDR1 LNHDA, CDR2 SQIVND (reference sequence). V lost 3 bases to trimming and J lost 5 bases, with 10 bases between them. The CDR3 has 14 amino acids.

The gene calls are TRBV6-5 and TRBJ1-6; TRBD1 agrees at 7 bases. This CDR3 is 12 amino acids long. Germline loops: CDR1 MNHEY, CDR2 SVGAGI. The ends lost 8 bases at V and 9 bases at J; junction bases unmatched: 4. CDR3 loop: CASDRVASPLHF. For the CDR3, the DNA is TGTGCCAGCGACAGGGTGGCTTCACCCCTCCACTTT.

This clone was observed a few times. The chain recombines TRBV7-8 with TRBJ1-4, with 7 bases that match TRBD1. There are 14 residues in the CDR3. With 4 bases clipped from V and 5 bases from J, the junction kept 4 bases outside the gene matches. The germline gives CDR1 SGHVS, CDR2 FQNEAQ. The CDR3 nucleotides are TGTGCCAGCAGCTATCAGGGGGTCAATGAAAAACTGTTTTTT. It yields the protein CASSYQGVNEKLFF.

This clone appeared a single time. The chain couples TRBV9 to TRBJ2-2; D gene uncertain. Trimming took 6 bases from V and 6 from J, leaving 9 bases between them. Germline values: CDR1 SGDLS, CDR2 YYNGEE. The CDR3 sequence is 12 residues long. The CDR3 DNA is TGTGCCAGCACCTCCTTTCCCGGGGAGCTGTTTTTT. Translating gives CASTSFPGELFF.

The chain is built from TRBV30 and TRBJ2-2; 15 positions match TRBD2. The CDR3 consists of 16 residues. After removal of 1 base from V and 4 bases from J, the junction contained 1 base not matched to a gene. CDR1 is GTSNPN, CDR2 SVGIG, per germline (reference sequence). The CDR3 DNA is TGTGCCTGGAGTGGGACTAGCGGGAGGGCCACCGGGGAGCTGTTTTTT. Its protein is CAWSGTSGRATGELFF. The entire variable domain, with the rest obtained from reference TRBV30 and TRBJ2-2, is as follows: SQTIHQWPATLVQPVGSPLSLECTVEGTSNPNLYWYRQAAGRGLQLLFYSVGIGQISSEVPQNLSASRPQDRQFILSSKKLLLSDSGFYLCAWSGTSGRATGELFFGEGSRLTVL.

The chain has TRBV10-1 and TRBJ2-1, with 10 bases fitting TRBD1. From germline, CDR1 is WNHNN and CDR2 SYGVQD (reference sequence). CDR3 length: 15 residues. DNA of the CDR3: TGCCCCCCCAGCCGACAGGGGGCGCGGGACAATGAGCAGTTCTTC. This encodes CPPSRQGARDNEQFF.

CDR3 coding DNA: TGTGCCAGCATTACCGGGACATCGCAGGGCAATGAGCAGTTCTTC. Residues: CASITGTSQGNEQFF. The chain combines TRBV2 with TRBJ2-1; the D gene is possibly TRBD1 (6 bases). Looked up from germline, CDR1 is SNHLY and CDR2 is FYNNEI. The V gene lost 7 bases and the J gene lost 6 bases, with 19 bases spanning the gap. The CDR3 loop spans 15 amino acids.

This clone showed up just a few times. This same CDR3 is encoded by further DNA sequences in the sample. This chain uses TRBV4-3 with TRBJ1-6; D not certain. The V gene's germline CDR1 is LGHNA and CDR2 YSLEER. Trimming cost V 1 base and J 8 bases, with 6 bases left between them. The CDR3 spans 13 residues. Here the CDR3 DNA reads TGCGCCAGCAGCCAAGTGGAGGATTCACCCCTCCACTTT. Its protein is CASSQVEDSPLHF.

The table lists this clone with a few counts. The genes are TRBV5-1 and TRBJ2-7, with D possibly being TRBD2 (5 bases). The CDR3 covers 14 residues. Trimming pared 5 bases from V and 2 bases from J, leaving 14 bases between. The germline gives CDR1 SGHRS, CDR2 YFSETQ. The CDR3: CASRRGLATYEQYF. The DNA of the CDR3 is TGCGCCAGCAGGCGAGGCTTAGCGACCTACGAGCAGTACTTC.

The chain joins TRBV6-6 to TRBJ1-2; D is uncertain. Trimming took 0 bases from V and 6 from J, leaving 14 bases between them. CDR1 and CDR2 from the germline V gene are MNHNY and SVGAGI (reference sequence). This CDR3 spans 15 amino acids. Here the CDR3 reads CASSYSQTTGNGYTF. The CDR3 DNA sequence: TGTGCCAGCAGTTACTCCCAAACTACGGGGAATGGCTACACCTTC.

There are a few counts of this clone. The J gene is TRBJ1-4, the V gene TRBV4-1, with a tentative D call TRBD1 (5 bases). The ends were cut back, 3 bases at V and 3 bases at J, with 8 bases in the middle. Per germline, CDR1 MGHRA and CDR2 YSYEKL. The CDR3 totals 14 residues. The DNA of the CDR3 is TGCGCCAGCAGCCAGGGGGAGGCTAATGAAAAACTGTTTTTT. Translated: CASSQGEANEKLFF.

Worth noting for this clone: The same CDR3 arises from other DNA sequences in this sample as well. This sequence joins TRBV3-1 (or the pseudogene TRBV3-2) and TRBJ1-4; D call uncertain. This CDR3 contains 12 residues. Germline-derived CDR1 and CDR2 are LGHDT and YNNKEL (reference sequence). V lost 3 bases to trimming and J lost 8 bases, with 7 bases between them. CDR3 DNA: TGTGCCAGCAGCCAGGGGAGGGAAAAACTGTTTTTT. It yields the protein CASSQGREKLFF.

The rearrangement uses TRBV9 and TRBJ2-1; 9 bases fit TRBD1. Germline V gene sequence: CDR1 SGDLS, CDR2 YYNGEE. The length of the CDR3 is 15 residues. V was pared by 0 bases and J by 8 bases, with 6 bases of the junction left unmatched. The CDR3 DNA follows: TGTGCCAGCAGCGTAGGAGGGACAGGGTGGGATGAGCAGTTCTTC. Amino acid sequence: CASSVGGTGWDEQFF.

This clone was observed once. J is TRBJ1-5 and V is TRBV2; no reliable D call. This CDR3 region has 15 residues. Trimming shortened V by 6 bases and J by 6 bases, and 18 bases separated the two germline ends. Per the germline V gene, CDR1 is SNHLY and CDR2 is FYNNEI. The CDR3 sequence is CASRTRSGRGQPQHF. The DNA for the CDR3 is TGTGCCAGCAGAACCCGAAGCGGTCGCGGTCAGCCCCAGCATTTT.

The chain employs TRBV11-3 and TRBJ2-1, with 7 bases lining up with TRBD2. The junction had 9 bases not matched to a gene; V was cut back by 1 base and J by 6 bases. Germline CDR1 SGHNT, CDR2 YENEEA. CDR3 size: 16 residues. CDR3 protein: CASSLGGGGPLNEQFF. CDR3 bases: TGTGCCAGCAGCTTAGGGGGCGGGGGTCCACTCAATGAGCAGTTCTTC.

The chain employs TRBV10-3 and TRBJ1-4; TRBD1 is a possible D gene (5 bases). The length of the CDR3 is 16 residues. Germline loops: CDR1 ENHRY, CDR2 SYGVKD. V was trimmed by 11 bases and J by 0 bases, leaving 19 bases between them. CDR3 coding DNA: TGTGCCGGAGGGGTGCCCTACCCACCAACTAATGAAAAACTGTTTTTT. This sequence encodes CAGGVPYPPTNEKLFF.

The J gene is TRBJ2-1, the V gene TRBV30; D is perhaps TRBD1 (5 bases). V gave up 3 bases and J gave up 11 bases, with 14 bases separating them. CDR1 GTSNPN and CDR2 SVGIG come from the germline V gene (reference sequence). The CDR3 consists of 12 residues. CDR3 amino acids: CAWSLYGQKQFF. The CDR3 nucleotides read TGTGCCTGGAGCCTATACGGACAAAAGCAGTTCTTC.

The rearrangement links TRBV29-1 to TRBJ2-4; D may be TRBD1 (5 bases). CDR1 and CDR2 (germline): SQVTM, ANQGSEA. The CDR3 has 17 amino acids. V lost 0 bases and J lost 2, with 17 bases in between. The CDR3 nucleotides are TGCAGCGTTGAAGATCGCGCAGGGCTGGGGACCAAAAACATTCAGTACTTC. Amino acids: CSVEDRAGLGTKNIQYF.

J is TRBJ2-5 and V is TRBV5-6, with TRBD1 matching over 11 bases. With 0 bases clipped from V and 4 bases from J, the junction kept 2 bases outside the gene matches. The germline gives CDR1 SGHDT, CDR2 YYEEEE. The CDR3 is made up of 15 amino acids. CDR3 sequence (DNA): TGTGCCAGCAGCTTGGTGGACAGGGGGCGAGAGACCCAGTACTTC. Encoded protein: CASSLVDRGRETQYF.

This chain uses TRBV16 with TRBJ2-1; D perhaps matches TRBD1 (5 bases). Trimming shortened V by 6 bases and J by 6 bases, and 9 bases separated the two germline ends. Germline assignment: CDR1 KGHSY and CDR2 FQNENV. The CDR3 extends over 12 amino acids. CDR3 sequence: CASSLQANEQFF. The DNA of the CDR3 is TGTGCCAGCAGTCTACAGGCCAATGAGCAGTTCTTC.

The V and J genes are TRBV6-2 or TRBV6-3 and TRBJ1-2, with 8 bases fitting TRBD1. The germline V gene encodes CDR1 MNHEY and CDR2 SVGEGT. Trimming removed 5 bases from V and 4 bases from J; junction bases left unmatched: 9. The CDR3 consists of 15 residues. CDR3 loop: CASSMRTGTSYGYTF. CDR3 coding DNA: TGTGCCAGCAGTATGAGGACAGGGACAAGCTATGGCTACACCTTC.

The rearrangement links TRBV7-3 to TRBJ2-7, with 10 bases matching TRBD2. Germline V lookup: CDR1 SGHTA, CDR2 FQGTGA. The V segment lost 5 bases and the J segment 2 bases; nucleotides outside the gene matches: 12. The CDR3 runs 17 residues. The CDR3 loop reads CASSHQPGLAYTYEQYF. CDR3 in DNA: TGTGCCAGCAGCCACCAACCGGGACTAGCGTACACCTACGAGCAGTACTTC.

The chain links TRBV7-9 to TRBJ1-3, with 9 nucleotides matching TRBD1. The CDR3 sequence is 18 residues long. V shed 3 bases and J 3 bases; nucleotides not matched to a gene: 12. The V gene's germline CDR1 is SEHNR and CDR2 FQNEAQ (reference sequence). The CDR3 spells CASSFFPGQGGGGNTIYF. DNA of the CDR3: TGTGCCAGCAGCTTTTTTCCGGGACAGGGTGGTGGTGGAAACACCATATATTTT.

V gene TRBV4-1 combines with J gene TRBJ1-1, with 7 nucleotides matching TRBD1. CDR3 length: 15 residues. Looked up from germline, CDR1 is MGHRA and CDR2 is YSYEKL. J gave up 0 bases and V 1 base, and 2 bases lay outside the gene matches. CDR3 in amino acids: CASSQADRMNTEAFF. The CDR3 bases are TGCGCCAGCAGCCAAGCGGACAGGATGAACACTGAAGCTTTCTTT.

The chain employs TRBV5-6 and TRBJ1-5; D is uncertain. V lost 0 bases and J 11 bases, leaving 9 bases between the germline ends. Looked up from germline, CDR1 is SGHDT and CDR2 is YYEEEE. The CDR3 sequence is 12 residues long. CDR3 coding DNA: TGTGCCAGCAGCTTGGGGGCGACGACCCAGCATTTT. Translated: CASSLGATTQHF. The variable domain in full, completed from reference TRBV5-6 and TRBJ1-5, reads DAGVTQSPTHLIKTRGQQVTLRCSPKSGHDTVSWYQQALGQGPQFIFQYYEEEERQRGNFPDRFSGHQFPNYSSELNVNALLLGDSALYLCASSLGATTQHFGDGTRLSIL.